The text below deals with one TCR beta chain. Its antigen remains undetermined. Base qualities are not at hand, and no much larger clone is one base apart. The immunoSEQ Assay, a bias-controlled multiplex PCR, was used to amplify TCRbeta CDR3 regions from genomic DNA. The authors' analysis ran thus. The number of nucleated cells in each sample was estimated from the amplification of reference gene primers within the assay. To quantify the absolute abundance of each unique TCRbeta CDR3 rearrangement, sequence reads were collapsed and filtered. For each sample, productive Simpson clonality was calculated by taking the square root of Simpson's diversity index across productive rearrangements. In TCRdb, the immuneACCESS table is reduced to in-frame sequences with V and J assigned. These tables do not hold every clone; where another copy was compared, an unresolved V gene accounts for under half, and the others remain unexplained. V, J and clone size are taken as reported in that table, and D and trimming were inferred from the DNA itself. In all, the sample holds just under 65,000 clones, and about four fifths of those were seen once. The biggest ten clones account for 5% to 5.5% of the sample.

These data come from a study of blood T cell repertoires in COVID-19 (TCRdb year 2020). Study-level background: Collaborator samples came from the United States, Italy and Spain and covered acute and convalescent phases of COVID-19. The material from the prospective study consisted of cDNA or gDNA derived from T cells, B-cell-depleted T cells, or PBMCs. The repertoires were made available in a free public database intended to serve as a resource for research on the immune response to SARS-CoV-2. Deeply sampled blood TCRbeta repertoires from subjects exposed to, actively infected with, or recovered from COVID-19 were included in the dataset. Samples were obtained from the ongoing ImmuneRACE study (first 160 participants) and from roughly 1,300 subjects provided by 6 global collaborators. Where available, HLA class I and class II types were taken from metadata supplied by the sample provider and were not determined by assay-based typing. Sample metadata almost always included a de-identified subject ID, COVID-19 status, age in years and sex. Points the paper makes about the study in general: The amount of clinical and demographic metadata varied by source and participant and was provided uncurated.

Each collaborating institution followed its own protocols to collect whole blood in K2EDTA tubes. For TCRbeta analysis, collaborators shipped samples in one of three forms: frozen whole blood, isolated PBMCs, or DNA extracted from either of those sample types. The source of this sequence is a human donor in a cohort sampled during active COVID-19. Specimen: peripheral blood.

The CDR3 here reads CASSSRGGLAGDEQFF. Here is the DNA: TGTGCCAGCAGCTCCCGGGGGGGACTAGCGGGAGACGAGCAGTTCTTC. The chain couples TRBV5-4 to TRBJ2-1; a stretch of 14 junction bases matches TRBD2. The CDR3 covers 16 residues, taking in both the cysteine and the phenylalanine. Left in the record is the CDR3 DNA by itself, 48 bases read in frame from the first base. Germline trimming: 3 bases from V, 10 bases from J; junction bases outside gene matches: 9. The germline V gene (reference sequence) yields SGHNT for CDR1 and YYREEE for CDR2.